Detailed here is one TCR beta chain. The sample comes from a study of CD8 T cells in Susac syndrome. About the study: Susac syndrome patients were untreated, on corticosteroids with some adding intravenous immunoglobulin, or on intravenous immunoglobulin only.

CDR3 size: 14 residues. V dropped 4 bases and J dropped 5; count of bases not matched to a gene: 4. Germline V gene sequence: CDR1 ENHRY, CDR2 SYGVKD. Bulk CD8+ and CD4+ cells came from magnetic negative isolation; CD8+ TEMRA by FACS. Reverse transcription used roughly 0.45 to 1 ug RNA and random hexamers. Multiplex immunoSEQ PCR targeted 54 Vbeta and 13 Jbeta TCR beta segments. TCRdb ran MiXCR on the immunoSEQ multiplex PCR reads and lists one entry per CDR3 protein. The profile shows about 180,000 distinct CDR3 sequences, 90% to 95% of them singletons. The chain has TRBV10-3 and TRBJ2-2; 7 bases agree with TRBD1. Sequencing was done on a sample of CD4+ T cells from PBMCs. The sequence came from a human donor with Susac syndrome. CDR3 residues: CAISGKQGTGELFF. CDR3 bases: TGTGCCATCAGTGGGAAACAGGGGACCGGGGAGCTGTTTTTT.